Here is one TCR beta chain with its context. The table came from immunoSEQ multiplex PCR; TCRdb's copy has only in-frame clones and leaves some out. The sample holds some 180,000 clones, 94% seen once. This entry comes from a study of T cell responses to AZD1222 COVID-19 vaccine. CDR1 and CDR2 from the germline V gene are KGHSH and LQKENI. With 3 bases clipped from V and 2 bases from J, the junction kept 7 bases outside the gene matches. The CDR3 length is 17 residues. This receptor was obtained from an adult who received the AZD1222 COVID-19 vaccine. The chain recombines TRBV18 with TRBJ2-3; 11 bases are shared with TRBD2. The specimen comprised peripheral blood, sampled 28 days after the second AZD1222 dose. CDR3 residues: CASSPVSGGANTDTQYF. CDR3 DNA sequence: TGTGCCAGCTCACCTGTTAGCGGGGGGGCGAACACAGATACGCAGTATTTT.